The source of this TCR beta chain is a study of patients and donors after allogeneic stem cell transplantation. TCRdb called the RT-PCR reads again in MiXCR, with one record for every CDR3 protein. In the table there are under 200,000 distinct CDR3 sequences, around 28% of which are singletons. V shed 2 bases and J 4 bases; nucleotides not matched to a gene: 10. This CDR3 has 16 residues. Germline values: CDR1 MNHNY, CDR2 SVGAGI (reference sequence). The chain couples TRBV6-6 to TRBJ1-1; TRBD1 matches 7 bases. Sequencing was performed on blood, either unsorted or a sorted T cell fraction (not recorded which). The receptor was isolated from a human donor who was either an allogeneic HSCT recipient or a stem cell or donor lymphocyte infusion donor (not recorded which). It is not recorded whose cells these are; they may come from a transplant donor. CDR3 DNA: TGTGCCAGCAGTTACCGCCAGGGGGGCTCAGCCACTGAAGCTTTCTTT. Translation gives CASSYRQGGSATEAFF.